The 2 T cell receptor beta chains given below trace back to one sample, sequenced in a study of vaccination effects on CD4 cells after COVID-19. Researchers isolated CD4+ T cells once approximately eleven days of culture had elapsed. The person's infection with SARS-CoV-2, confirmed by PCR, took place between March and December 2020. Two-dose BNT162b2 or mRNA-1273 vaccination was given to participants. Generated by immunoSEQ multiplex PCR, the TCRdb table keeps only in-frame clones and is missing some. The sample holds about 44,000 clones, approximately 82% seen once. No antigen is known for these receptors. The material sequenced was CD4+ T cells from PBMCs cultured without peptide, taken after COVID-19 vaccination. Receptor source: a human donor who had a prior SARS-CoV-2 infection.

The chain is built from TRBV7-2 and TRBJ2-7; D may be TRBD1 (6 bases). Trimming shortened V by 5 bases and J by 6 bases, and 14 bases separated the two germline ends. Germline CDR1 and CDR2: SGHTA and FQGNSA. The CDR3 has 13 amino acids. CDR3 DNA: TGTGCCAGCAGCATTAAAGGGGGATCCGAGCAGTACTTC. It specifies CASSIKGGSEQYF.

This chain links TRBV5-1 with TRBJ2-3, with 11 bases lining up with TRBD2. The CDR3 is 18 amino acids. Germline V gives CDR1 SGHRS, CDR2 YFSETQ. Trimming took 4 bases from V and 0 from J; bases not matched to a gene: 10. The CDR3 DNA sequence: TGCGCCAGCAGCACAGAACTAGCGGGGGCGTCTAGCACAGATACGCAGTATTTT. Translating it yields CASSTELAGASSTDTQYF.